The entry below gives a single T cell receptor (beta chain) sequence along with its context. This entry belongs to a study of T cell changes during pregnancy in multiple sclerosis. The V gene end was trimmed by 3 bases and the J gene end by 8 bases; junction bases not matched to a gene: 6. Germline V CDR1 and CDR2: SGHTA, FQGTGA. The CDR3 is made up of 16 amino acids. The assay was immunoSEQ multiplex PCR, and TCRdb's table has in-frame clones only and misses some. The sample has about 59,000 clones, approximately 92% seen once. This chain joins TRBV7-3 and TRBJ2-1; TRBD2 matches 14 bases. The receptor was isolated from a female donor in good health, enrolled as a control in a pregnancy study. The source was peripheral blood, collected in the second trimester of pregnancy. The CDR3 loop is CASSFGGTSGSDEQFF. CDR3 sequence (DNA): TGTGCCAGCAGCTTTGGGGGGACTAGCGGGAGCGATGAGCAGTTCTTC.